Here is one TCR beta chain with its context. There is no known antigen for this receptor. Nothing much larger sits one base from this clone, and base qualities are not available. Including the terminal cysteine and phenylalanine, the CDR3 comprises 17 residues. The DNA shown is the 51-base CDR3, in frame from base 1. From a lookup of the germline V gene (reference sequence), CDR1 and CDR2 are LNHDA and SQIVND. V is clipped by 0 bases and J by 6 bases, and the sequence between their germline boundaries is 17 bases long. The data were taken from a study of T cell responses to AZD1222 COVID-19 vaccine (dated by TCRdb to about 2021). Study-wide context: AZD1222 recipients given second doses at about 4 weeks or at about 12 weeks were pooled, since spike-specific TCR depth and breadth were not found to differ between the two schedules. TCR sequencing was performed for 230 to 250 trial participants, of whom some 200 were given two doses of AZD1222 and around 26 were given two doses of MenACWY control vaccine. Trial participants were enrolled into age subgroups of 18-55, 56-69 and 70-plus years, which contained roughly 140, 27 and 60 TCR-sequenced participants, respectively.

Here is what the overall study found, with its caveats: Reportedly, close to half of the unique spike-specific TCRs recognized epitopes lying outside the regions that are mutated in the B.1.351 and B.1.1.7 variants. After two AZD1222 doses, spike-specific TCR breadth and depth were significantly higher than at day 0 and than in MenACWY recipients. Participants were mostly white British and included more females than males, and it was suggested by the authors that clonal diversity may have been underestimated. The whole spike protein was spanned by vaccine-associated CD4 TCRs, and dominant responses were seen in regions 160-218 and 743-854. In the small 56-69-year group, the increase in depth fell short of significance, most likely because of low power. Conclusions about previously exposed vaccinees are limited because only a handful of AZD1222 recipients were SARS-CoV-2 seropositive at baseline. Because no samples from the day 14 peak response were available, repertoires could be characterized only after the peak T cell response.

The CDR3 regions of human TCRbeta chains were subjected to immunosequencing. The authors' pipeline ran thus. Repertoire TCRs were checked for matches against a reference library of SARS-CoV-2-specific TCRs that had been generated using the MIRA antigen-specificity platform. Breadth meant the fraction of unique TCRs that were SARS-CoV-2-associated, whereas depth meant the fraction of total T cells that were SARS-CoV-2-associated. Using the MIRA data, each spike-specific TCR was mapped to the spike region that the TCR reacts to and placed in a CD4 or CD8 class. Log10-transformed breadth and depth values were compared by one-way ANOVA with Sidak's multiple comparisons tests. TCRdb limited this immuneACCESS table to in-frame rearrangements with V and J called. A share of clones is missing; checked studies link under half to unresolved V genes, and the rest is unexplained. For V, J and clone size, that table is used; D and trimming come from the DNA. The sample includes around 170,000 clones, with approximately 90% observed a single time. Nearly 1% of the sample belongs to the ten largest clones.

What the time point label conveys for this sample: baseline before first vaccination. Samples from vaccinated people were obtained from the UK trials COV001 and COV002, which included a single-blind randomized controlled phase 2/3 trial of AZD1222 (ChAdOx1 nCoV-19) in healthy adults. For TCRbeta chain sequencing, PBMC samples were collected from trial participants at day 0 and at day 28 after the second dose. The chain couples TRBV19 to TRBJ2-2, with no reliable assignment of the D segment. This sequence originates from an adult in good health. Source: peripheral blood, taken on day 0 of AZD1222 vaccination. The DNA sequence is given as TGTGCCAGTAGTATAGATGATTCGTACGCCCGCTCCGGGGAGCTGTTTTTT. Translated, this gives CASSIDDSYARSGELFF.